This TCR beta chain was sequenced during a study of T cells in Graves' hyperthyroidism and ophthalmopathy. Study-wide background: Peripheral blood was acquired at first diagnosis, ahead of any therapy whatsoever.

The CDR3 contains 17 residues. Per germline, CDR1 SGHVS and CDR2 FQNEAQ. V shed 2 bases, J shed 6 bases, and the junction held 9 bases outside the gene matches. Study-wide results and caveats: Ophthalmopathy was told apart from stable hyperthyroidism by a 13 V-J model.

Stable hyperthyroidism: no ophthalmopathy progression over 18 months of follow-up. TCR beta CDR3 region amplification was performed from RNA transcripts. The TCR CDR3 was amplified in a first-round RT-PCR using the HTBI primer set. TCRdb called the multiplex PCR reads again in MiXCR, with one record for every CDR3 protein. The data contain some 440,000 distinct CDR3 sequences, 15% to 19% of them singletons. The table lists this clonotype with many counts. Its antigen is currently unknown. This TCR came from a woman in her late teens or twenties with Graves' hyperthyroidism. The sequencing input was blood. The V and J genes are TRBV7-8 and TRBJ2-1; 11 bases are a match to TRBD2. CDR3 amino acids: CASSLRPRGLAVNEQFF. The CDR3 DNA reads TGTGCCAGCAGCTTAAGGCCCCGGGGACTAGCGGTCAATGAGCAGTTCTTC.